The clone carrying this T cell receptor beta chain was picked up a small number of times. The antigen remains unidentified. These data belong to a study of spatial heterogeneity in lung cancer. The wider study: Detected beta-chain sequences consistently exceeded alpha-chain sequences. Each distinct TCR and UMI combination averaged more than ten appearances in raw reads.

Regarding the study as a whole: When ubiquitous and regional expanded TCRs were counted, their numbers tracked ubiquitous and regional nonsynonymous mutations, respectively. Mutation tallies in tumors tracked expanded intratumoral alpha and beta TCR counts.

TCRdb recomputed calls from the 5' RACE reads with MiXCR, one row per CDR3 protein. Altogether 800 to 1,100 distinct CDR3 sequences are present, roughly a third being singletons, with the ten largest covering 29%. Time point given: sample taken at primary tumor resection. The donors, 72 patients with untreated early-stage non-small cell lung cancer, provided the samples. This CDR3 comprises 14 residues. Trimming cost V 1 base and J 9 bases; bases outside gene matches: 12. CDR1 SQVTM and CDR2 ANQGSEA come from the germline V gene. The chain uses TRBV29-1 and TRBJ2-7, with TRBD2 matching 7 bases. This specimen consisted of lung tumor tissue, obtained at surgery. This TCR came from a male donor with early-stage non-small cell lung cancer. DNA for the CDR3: TGCAGCGTTGAAGTGGGCGGGAGATCCGGGGGGCAGTACTTC. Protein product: CSVEVGGRSGGQYF.